This is a list of T cell receptor beta chains from one sample in a study of cytomegalovirus exposure and HLA in healthy donors. Repertoires were generated with immunoSEQ multiplex PCR, while TCRdb's copy carries only in-frame clones and drops some. The sample has 55,000 or so clones, 73% seen once. Sequenced material: PBMCs. Receptor source: a man younger than 35 in good health and CMV-seronegative. Each CDR3 is given with its conserved first and last residue. Fields, in order: CDR3 length, clone size, V gene, D gene, J gene, CDR3 DNA, CDR3 protein. The D gene is left open where the match is weak. Size values are once, few and many counts, or a class for expanded clones, and some rows have none.

13,once,TRBV7-6,-,TRBJ1-1,TGTGCCAGCAGCTTAGGTTCACGGAGTGAAGCTTTCTTT,CASSLGSRSEAFF
15,-,TRBV5-1,TRBD1,TRBJ2-3,TGCGCCAGCAGCTTGCGGACAGGGGTGGCAGATACGCAGTATTTT,CASSLRTGVADTQYF
18,once,TRBV29-1,-,TRBJ1-2,TGCAGCGTTGAAGAGGGTCCCCTGACAGGCATAACGCACTATGGCTACACCTTC,CSVEEGPLTGITHYGYTF
16,-,TRBV5-1,TRBD1,TRBJ2-7,TGCGCCAGCAGCTTACGACAGGGCCAAACCTCTTACGAGCAGTACTTC,CASSLRQGQTSYEQYF
13,-,TRBV29-1,-,TRBJ2-2,TGCAGCGCGATTGGGGGCGGGACCGGGGAGCTGTTTTTT,CSAIGGGTGELFF
15,-,TRBV10-1,-,TRBJ2-1,TGCGCCAGCAGTGGGGCAGGGCTTTCCTACAATGAGCAGTTCTTC,CASSGAGLSYNEQFF
15,-,TRBV4-1,-,TRBJ2-2,TGCGCCAGCAGCCATCAAAGGACTAAGGGCGGGGAGCTGTTTTTT,CASSHQRTKGGELFF
13,-,TRBV28,-,TRBJ1-2,TGTGCCAGCAGTTTCAGGACAGTAAAAGGCTACACCTTC,CASSFRTVKGYTF
13,-,TRBV27,-,TRBJ2-7,TGTGCCAGCAGGCCCAGGGGAGCCTACGAGCAGTACTTC,CASRPRGAYEQYF
16,few,TRBV6-5,-,TRBJ1-1,TGTGCCAGCAGTTTAAAAACAGGGTTATTGGACACTGAAGCTTTCTTT,CASSLKTGLLDTEAFF
14,-,TRBV28,-,TRBJ1-5,TGTGCCAGCAGTTTGACCGGGAGCAATCAGCCCCAGCATTTT,CASSLTGSNQPQHF
15,-,TRBV30,TRBD2,TRBJ2-3,TGTGCCTGGAGTGGACTAGCGGGAACGACAGATACGCAGTATTTT,CAWSGLAGTTDTQYF
14,once,TRBV7-2,-,TRBJ1-2,TGTGCCAGCAGCTTAGGACAGATTAACTATGGCTACACCTTC,CASSLGQINYGYTF
15,-,TRBV29-1,-,TRBJ1-1,TGCAGCGTTGAAGATCGGGGGGTTGTCGACACTGAAGCTTTCTTT,CSVEDRGVVDTEAFF